This T cell receptor (beta chain) was sequenced during a study of cytomegalovirus exposure and HLA in healthy donors (dated by TCRdb to 2015 to 2018). Study-level background: In an earlier analysis of 587 of the donors, 250 to 300 Gb of sequence data and 117 million unique TCR beta sequences from about 179 million T cells were reported. The T cell repertoires of about 700 subjects were profiled by immunosequencing and related to cytomegalovirus serostatus. HLA typing covered class I and class II loci at four-digit resolution. Donor age, sex, ethnicity and CMV serostatus were collected together with the repertoire data. In a later genetic analysis, genome-wide SNP genotypes for about 60% of the 666 donors were used, and that subset was treated as a discovery cohort. In addition to the first cohort of hundreds of subjects, a separate validation cohort of 130 or so different subjects was used. To study patterns of TCR occurrence, a later analysis re-analyzed previously published TCR beta repertoires from 550 to 800 donors and added high-resolution HLA genotyping. Because of strong linkage in the cohort, five DR-DQ haplotypes were treated as single units for association and clustering. Rather than drawing on any new phenotypic data, the later analysis identified candidate immune exposures from TCR beta sequences and the way those sequences occurred across donors. In an earlier analysis of around 540 of the donors, high-throughput TCR beta sequencing was used to judge whether each TCR beta V gene segment behaved as functional or pseudogenic. An early release covering roughly 640 HLA-typed donors comprised about 310 gigabases of sequencing data and around 80 million unique TCR sequences. Every repertoire in the discovery cohort had been generated on one and the same sequencing platform. Among the roughly 370 genotyped donors, approximately 81% belonged to the genetic ancestry cluster associated with self-reported Caucasian donors. The study aimed to test whether signatures of past pathogen exposure could be identified by cataloging public T cell receptors. Among about 400 genotyped donors of the cohort, an average of around 250,000 unique TCR beta nucleotide sequences was sequenced per donor, of which about 18% were non-productive. To predict cytomegalovirus infection status, the study combined high-throughput TCR immunosequencing, statistical association of individual TCRs with disease status, and machine learning. Typing coverage varied by locus: about 620-630 donors for A, B, C, DRB1 and DQB1; roughly 510 for DQA1; around 610 for DPA1; approximately 490 for DPB1.

A remark on this clone: The clone's antigen remains unknown. Per-base qualities were not stored, and no clone one base away is much larger.

Results the study describes overall, beyond this receptor: An earlier analysis of some 560 of the donors showed that most TCR beta V segments appeared in productive rearrangements either about 87% or about 30% of the time, which broadly matched IMGT annotations. In a later analysis, TCR association rates were found to vary across HLA loci, with the most associated TCRs seen for DRB1 alleles and the fewest for HLA-C alleles. The 87-base-pair reads could not distinguish some IMGT-functional V segments, including TRBV6-2 and TRBV6-3, so those segments were excluded. Compared with the roughly 700-donor mean, donors in an Asian-associated ancestry cluster had fewer N-insertions in productive TCRs, according to a later genetic analysis. A later analysis found that most CMV-associated TCR beta chains appeared HLA-restricted, with HLA associations seemingly driven largely by CMV exposure. The only immune exposure information available for the cohort was CMV serostatus. Cytomegalovirus status was reported to be diagnosed by the classifier with high specificity and sensitivity in both the original and validation cohorts. Presence/absence analyses assumed roughly uniform sequencing depth across donors, an assumption that may not hold. While some public TCRs were present in many individuals, most TCR sequences turned up only very rarely across donors. Correlated functional status among segregating V segments might reflect linkage disequilibrium, but an unknown experimental factor could not be ruled out. In a later analysis, several top co-occurrence clusters were reported to appear linked to parvovirus B19, influenza, CMV and Epstein-Barr virus. In a later analysis, HLA-associated TCR beta chains were found to be more clonally expanded and to have lower generation probabilities than equally common non-associated chains. At a false discovery rate of 0.05, a later analysis linked 15,000 to 20,000 TCR beta sequences to specific HLA alleles. A few of the identified cytomegalovirus-associated TCR beta chains were confirmed in vitro to be specific for cytomegalovirus antigens. The authors suggested that the approach could potentially be generalized to other disease states and immunological phenotypes. A group of highly shared sequence variants was considered likely to be a technical artifact of the sequencing pipeline. In this cohort, only TCR beta chains were sequenced, and detectable features were limited by the absence of alpha or paired-chain data. Because HLA typing was unavailable for some donors at each locus, only the typed subset was used in association tests. A total of fewer than 200 TCR beta chains were listed by the study as associated with cytomegalovirus. A further reported finding was that TCR beta sequences accurately predicted the HLA-A and HLA-B alleles for most subjects in the first cohort. When HLA alleles, especially DR and DQ, strongly co-occurred, TCR associations were difficult to assign to individual alleles. Because counts were too low, about 17 rarely observed V segments, including chromosome 9 orphons, were excluded from the earlier analysis of several hundred of the donors. V-gene and J-gene trimming of TCR beta chains was associated with a missense DCLRE1C variant in a later genetic analysis, and the association was replicated in an independent cohort.

From a lookup of the germline V gene (reference sequence), CDR1 and CDR2 are SGHNT and YYREEE. Its CDR3 holds 16 amino acids, cysteine through phenylalanine. CDR3 DNA only is kept here, 48 bases in frame from base 1. Germline trimming: 0 bases from V, 2 bases from J; junction bases outside gene matches: 7. The library was generated by the immunoSEQ multiplex PCR assay. For the multiplex PCR, a mixture combining 60 forward primers for TCR Vbeta segments and 13 reverse primers for TCR Jbeta segments was used. The CDR3 region of rearranged TCR beta genes was amplified from genomic DNA by a multiplex PCR assay. Amplified TCR beta libraries were sequenced as 87-base-pair reads on the Illumina HiSeq System. Turning to the authors' computational methods: A later analysis counted tens of millions of unique TCR beta chains across the 550 to 800 repertoires, and around 9.9 million of these chains were shared by at least two donors. Raw reads were error-corrected and collapsed into unique sequences by a nearest-neighbor algorithm in which closely related sequences were merged to remove PCR and sequencing errors. V, D and J gene segments were assigned by aligning CDR3 sequences to IMGT reference sequences. Each retained sequence needed at least a six-nucleotide match to both a V gene segment and a J gene segment. Rearrangements were called productive when the CDR3 lacked stop codons and stayed in frame with V and J; all others were non-productive. CDR3 was defined by IMGT convention, running from the second conserved V-encoded cysteine to the conserved J-encoded phenylalanine. In an earlier analysis of approximately 590 of the donors, sequences lacking an unambiguous match to a single V gene segment were excluded. In an earlier analysis of roughly 500 of the donors, V segments were called functional above 56.7% productive rearrangements and were called segregating when the between-donor standard deviation exceeded 5%. To diagnose cytomegalovirus status from the catalog of TCR beta chain sequences, a statistical classification framework was built. A later analysis assigned V and J genes by comparing TCR nucleotide sequences with IMGT/GENE-DB human TR gene sequences. Using the TCRdist pipeline, a later analysis assigned CDR3 sequences along with most-parsimonious VDJ recombination scenarios. In a later analysis, each TCR beta chain was defined by its CDR3 amino acid sequence together with its V-gene family, and reads lacking a unique V-gene family were excluded. To address suspected cross-contamination and a sequencing artifact, a later analysis removed some 620 highly shared, low-generation-probability nucleotide sequences. A later analysis calculated a clonal expansion index for each public chain from normalized within-repertoire ranks of inferred template counts. In a later analysis, generation probabilities were computed using a VDJ recombination model fitted to out-of-frame rearrangements, and the results were checked against IGoR. A later analysis scored TCR-TCR, TCR-HLA and TCR-CMV co-occurrence with hypergeometric tests, applying a repertoire-size bias correction to TCR pairs. A later analysis estimated false discovery rates by permuting HLA or CMV assignments 20 times. A later analysis grouped co-occurring TCRs with DBSCAN, adding TCRdist sequence similarity when clustering within HLA-allele-positive subsets. Repertoires with fewer than 30,000 or more than 120,000 public chains, plus five repertoires with anomalous nucleotide sharing, were excluded from co-occurrence clustering. The table comes from immuneACCESS by way of TCRdb, which keeps in-frame sequences with V and J called. Part of the clones is missing from these tables; in studies checked, under half for an unresolved V gene and the rest for unknown reasons. Clonal size and the V and J genes are those of that table, whereas D and trimming came from the DNA. This sample comprises about 250,000 clones, about 66% of them detected only once. 2% to 2.5% of the sample is taken by the ten largest.

In total, 500 to 700 healthy bone marrow donors made up the cohort. All cohort members were sampled while nominally healthy, although unrecorded immune exposures were likely present. The donor tested CMV seronegative and was one of the 352 seronegative cohort members. Each donor provided a peripheral blood sample, and peripheral blood mononuclear cells were used for TCR beta sequencing. Genomic DNA extraction from the blood cell samples was performed with the Qiagen DNeasy Blood Extraction Kit. The TCR sequence derives from a female donor in good health and CMV-seronegative. Source material: PBMCs. This sequence uses TRBV5-4 and TRBJ1-2; a stretch of 7 junction bases matches TRBD1. The sequence in DNA is TGTGCCAGCAGCTTGGGGTCGTACAGGGGCAACTATGGCTACACCTTC. This sequence encodes CASSLGSYRGNYGYTF. Beyond the CDR3, the reference TRBV5-4 and TRBJ1-2 genes provide the residues; the full variable domain reads: ETGVTQSPTHLIKTRGQQVTLRCSSQSGHNTVSWYQQALGQGPQFIFQYYREEENGRGNFPPRFSGLQFPNYSSELNVNALELDDSALYLCASSLGSYRGNYGYTFGSGTRLTVV.